This T cell receptor (beta chain) was recovered during a study of T-cell reconstitution after alpha-beta-depleted transplantation in children. This CDR3 region has 16 residues. Trimming took off 3 bases at V and 1 base at J, with 15 bases between the two ends. Germline lookup yields CDR1 SGHDT and CDR2 YYEEEE. This clonotype was seen just once. Unique molecular identifiers were incorporated during preparation of the TCRbeta library. TCRdb reprocessed the PCR reads with MiXCR, giving one entry per CDR3 protein. The top ten clones hold approximately 4.3% of a sample with approximately 350,000 distinct CDR3 sequences, approximately 12% of them seen once.

Sequencing was performed on PBMCs, taken from the stem cell graft. The source is a human donor who donated a stem cell graft to a child with Fanconi anemia. The J gene is TRBJ2-3, the V gene TRBV5-6; D remains ambiguous. CDR3 sequence reads: CASSSTTPPGTDTQYF. CDR3 nucleotide sequence: TGTGCCAGCAGCTCAACCACACCACCAGGCACAGATACGCAGTATTTT.